This entry concerns a single TCR beta chain. The data stem from a study of human T cells and chemical hapten exposure. Germline CDR1 reads SGHTA; CDR2 reads FQGNSA. The trim removed 8 bases at V and 5 bases at J, leaving 10 bases unmatched. This CDR3 has 14 residues. Time point given: patch test 3, about 24 weeks after DPC sensitization. As to treatment: therapeutic diphenylcyclopropenone sensitization with weekly scalp DPC. Each CDR3 protein gets one entry after TCRdb re-called the RACE reads with MiXCR. The data show approximately 71,000 distinct CDR3 sequences, with around 10% seen just once and approximately 1.5% held by the top ten.

The sample in question was whole blood, obtained in connection with sensitization to the hapten diphenylcyclopropenone (DPC). This TCR came from a woman aged 50 to 60 with alopecia areata. Some clones in this sample may be carry-over from other donors' samples. V gene TRBV7-2 combines with J gene TRBJ1-2; 8 bases are shared with TRBD1. The CDR3 here is CASGKQGVIYGYTF. The CDR3 bases are TGTGCCAGCGGAAAACAGGGGGTGATTTATGGCTACACCTTC.